The TCR beta chain under discussion was sequenced for a study of blood T cell repertoires in COVID-19. In the source study's methods: How many nucleated cells were present was estimated from reference gene primer amplification. Method: immunoSEQ multiplex PCR; TCRdb's copy keeps in-frame clones and lacks some. D and trimming were read from the DNA, whereas the V and J calls and clone size are those reported in that table. This table holds approximately 220,000 clones, 86% found once. The CDR3 spans 17 residues. Per germline, CDR1 MGHRA and CDR2 YSYEKL. Germline trimming cut 0 bases from V and 7 bases from J; bases unmatched to any gene: 10.

Sequencing was performed on PBMCs or T cells enriched from blood (not recorded which). This TCR derives from a woman younger than 45 who had been exposed to COVID-19. V gene TRBV4-1 combines with J gene TRBJ2-1; 9 bases line up with TRBD2. This chain's CDR3 is CASSQDGGGAQRNEQFF. The CDR3 DNA sequence: TGCGCCAGCAGCCAAGATGGCGGGGGGGCTCAGCGGAATGAGCAGTTCTTC.